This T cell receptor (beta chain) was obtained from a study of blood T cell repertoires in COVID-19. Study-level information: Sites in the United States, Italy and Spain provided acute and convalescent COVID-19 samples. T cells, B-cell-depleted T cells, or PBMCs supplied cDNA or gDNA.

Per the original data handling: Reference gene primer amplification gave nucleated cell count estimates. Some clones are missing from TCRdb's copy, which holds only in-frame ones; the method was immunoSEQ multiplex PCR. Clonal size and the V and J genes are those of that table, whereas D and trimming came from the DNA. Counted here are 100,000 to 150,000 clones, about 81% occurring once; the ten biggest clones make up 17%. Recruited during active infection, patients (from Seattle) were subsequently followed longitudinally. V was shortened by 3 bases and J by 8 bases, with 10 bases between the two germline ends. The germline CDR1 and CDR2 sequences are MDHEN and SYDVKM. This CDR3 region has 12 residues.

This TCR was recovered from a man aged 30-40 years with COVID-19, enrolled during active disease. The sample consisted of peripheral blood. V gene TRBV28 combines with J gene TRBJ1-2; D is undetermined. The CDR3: CASSFTGRGYTF. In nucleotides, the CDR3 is TGTGCCAGCAGTTTCACGGGTCGGGGCTACACCTTC.